These T cell receptor beta chains were read from a single sample in a study of shared clonotypes between healthy human individuals. Profiled with immunoSEQ multiplex PCR; TCRdb holds only in-frame clones, not every one. Counted here are approximately 2.1 million clones, over 85% occurring once; the ten biggest clones make up under 0.45%. The sequenced material came from naive CD4+ T cells from PBMCs. These receptor sequences come from a man younger than 35 in good health. Some clones in this sample may be carry-over from other donors' samples. CDR3s include the opening cysteine and the closing phenylalanine or tryptophan. D genes are given only for firm matches. Not all rows give a size; the values are once, few, many and, for expanded clones, a class.

J	size	D	V	CDR3	DNA
TRBJ1-1	once	.	TRBV5-6	CASSMVGFSSYTEAFF	TGTGCCAGCAGCATGGTGGGCTTTTCTTCGTACACTGAAGCTTTCTTT
TRBJ2-7	.	.	TRBV9	CASSAFGTYEQYF	TGTGCCAGCAGCGCGTTCGGGACCTACGAGCAGTACTTC
TRBJ1-4	.	TRBD1	TRBV7-9	CASSLDRNNEKLFF	TGTGCCAGCAGCCTGGACAGGAATAATGAAAAACTGTTTTTT
TRBJ1-1	.	TRBD1	TRBV5-6	CASSWTGQANTEAFF	TGTGCCAGCAGCTGGACGGGACAGGCGAACACTGAAGCTTTCTTT
TRBJ2-7	.	TRBD1	TRBV13	CASSFGWPGQGIPEQYF	TGTGCCAGCAGCTTTGGGTGGCCAGGACAGGGAATTCCCGAGCAGTACTTC
TRBJ2-1	once	.	TRBV27	CASSSPPTGNEQFF	TGTGCCAGCAGCTCCCCCCCGACCGGGAATGAGCAGTTCTTC
TRBJ2-5	.	.	TRBV7-9	CASSLEVWETQYF	TGTGCCAGCAGCTTAGAAGTGTGGGAGACCCAGTACTTC
TRBJ1-3	once	.	TRBV6-1	CASSTGPGPGNTIYF	TGTGCCAGCAGTACCGGACCGGGACCTGGAAACACCATATATTTT
TRBJ2-7	.	.	TRBV7-2	CASSLAVLSYEQYF	TGTGCCAGCAGCTTAGCAGTTCTGTCCTACGAGCAGTACTTC
TRBJ1-1	.	TRBD1	TRBV19	CASGQGANTEAFF	TGTGCCAGCGGACAGGGGGCTAACACTGAAGCTTTCTTT
TRBJ2-7	.	.	TRBV6-1	CASRTGTHAYEQYF	TGTGCCAGCAGAACCGGGACTCACGCCTACGAGCAGTACTTC
TRBJ1-1	.	.	TRBV6-5	CASTRGGVGEAFF	TGTGCCAGCACCCGTGGGGGTGTCGGAGAAGCTTTCTTT
TRBJ2-5	.	.	TRBV7-8	CASSIVPRWEKQETQYF	TGTGCCAGCAGCATCGTCCCGCGATGGGAAAAACAAGAGACCCAGTACTTC
TRBJ2-7	.	.	TRBV10-1	CASSESAYSSYEQYF	TGCGCCAGCAGTGAGTCGGCGTATAGCTCCTACGAGCAGTACTTC
TRBJ1-1	.	.	TRBV25-1	CASSDPTHGDTEAFF	TGTGCCAGCAGTGACCCTACCCATGGGGACACTGAAGCTTTCTTT
TRBJ2-5	.	TRBD2	TRBV7-6	CASSLTSGLLQETQYF	TGTGCCAGCAGCTTGACTAGCGGGCTTCTCCAAGAGACCCAGTACTTC
TRBJ2-3	.	.	TRBV5-1	CASSTNSDTQYF	TGCGCCAGCAGCACCAATTCAGATACGCAGTATTTT
TRBJ1-1	few	TRBD1	TRBV5-1	CASSVDRVWRNTEAFF	TGCGCCAGCAGCGTCGACAGGGTCTGGAGGAACACTGAAGCTTTCTTT
TRBJ1-2	.	.	TRBV28	CASSSDRLIGYTF	TGTGCCAGCAGCTCCGACCGCTTGATTGGCTACACCTTC
TRBJ1-2	.	.	TRBV4-1	CASSHLGRTQPENYGYTF	TGCGCCAGCAGCCACCTAGGGCGGACACAACCAGAAAACTATGGCTACACCTTC
TRBJ1-1	once	.	TRBV14	CASSQGRLNTEAFF	TGTGCCAGCAGCCAGGGACGGTTGAACACTGAAGCTTTCTTT
TRBJ1-6	once	.	TRBV4-1	CASSQAGMAWNSPLHF	TGCGCCAGCAGCCAAGCCGGAATGGCTTGGAATTCACCCCTCCACTTT
TRBJ1-5	few	.	TRBV30	CAWAYSNQPQHF	TGTGCCTGGGCTTATAGCAATCAGCCCCAGCATTTT
TRBJ2-5	.	.	TRBV5-1	CASSRRVQETQYF	TGCGCCAGCAGCAGGCGGGTACAGGAGACCCAGTACTTC
TRBJ2-3	.	TRBD2	TRBV5-4	CASSLPGLAGGDTQYF	TGTGCCAGCAGCTTGCCGGGACTAGCGGGGGGAGATACGCAGTATTTT
TRBJ2-1	.	TRBD2	TRBV18	CASSPSSSGRANEQFF	TGTGCCAGCTCACCATCTTCTAGCGGGAGGGCCAATGAGCAGTTCTTC
TRBJ1-4	.	.	TRBV30	CAWSVSLGSTATNEKLFF	TGTGCCTGGAGTGTTTCCCTCGGCTCCACCGCAACTAATGAAAAACTGTTTTTT
TRBJ2-6	.	.	TRBV7-9	CASSFGRPVSGANVLTF	TGTGCCAGCAGCTTCGGGCGTCCGGTCTCTGGGGCCAACGTCCTGACTTTC
TRBJ1-1	.	TRBD1	TRBV29-1	CSVEGRGGTEAFF	TGCAGCGTTGAAGGCAGGGGGGGCACTGAAGCTTTCTTT
TRBJ2-7	.	.	TRBV18	CASSPPGQYEQYF	TGTGCCAGCTCACCACCGGGGCAGTACGAGCAGTACTTC
TRBJ2-4	.	TRBD2	TRBV28	CASSLRGSTAKNIQYF	TGTGCCAGCAGTTTACGCGGGAGTACGGCCAAAAACATTCAGTACTTC
TRBJ2-3	.	.	TRBV6-5	CASSYRGDIPTDTQYF	TGTGCCAGCAGTTACCGTGGGGACATACCCACAGATACGCAGTATTTT
TRBJ1-3	.	.	TRBV18	CASSADLYSGNTIYF	TGTGCCAGCTCCGCTGATTTGTATTCTGGAAACACCATATATTTT
TRBJ2-6	once	.	TRBV5-8	CASSLGLSSGANVLTF	TGTGCCAGCAGCTTAGGCTTGAGCTCTGGGGCCAACGTCCTGACTTTC
TRBJ2-3	.	.	TRBV6-1	CASSVTLYTDTQYF	TGTGCCAGCAGCGTCACACTATACACAGATACGCAGTATTTT
TRBJ2-7	few	.	TRBV7-2	CASSVRGAYEQYF	TGTGCCAGCAGCGTTAGAGGAGCCTACGAGCAGTACTTC
TRBJ1-1	once	.	TRBV5-1	CASSFKWGMNTEAFF	TGCGCCAGCAGCTTTAAATGGGGGATGAACACTGAAGCTTTCTTT
TRBJ2-3	.	.	TRBV2	CASSEGRGDTQYF	TGTGCCAGCAGTGAGGGCAGGGGAGATACGCAGTATTTT
TRBJ2-3	.	TRBD2	TRBV2	CASAGLAGTDTQYF	TGTGCCAGCGCCGGACTAGCGGGGACAGATACGCAGTATTTT
TRBJ2-2	.	.	TRBV5-1	CASSLVGATGELFF	TGCGCCAGCAGCTTGGTAGGGGCCACCGGGGAGCTGTTTTTT
TRBJ2-1	.	TRBD1	TRBV27	CASLGGRDSLYNEQFF	TGTGCCAGTCTAGGGGGCCGGGACAGCCTATACAATGAGCAGTTCTTC